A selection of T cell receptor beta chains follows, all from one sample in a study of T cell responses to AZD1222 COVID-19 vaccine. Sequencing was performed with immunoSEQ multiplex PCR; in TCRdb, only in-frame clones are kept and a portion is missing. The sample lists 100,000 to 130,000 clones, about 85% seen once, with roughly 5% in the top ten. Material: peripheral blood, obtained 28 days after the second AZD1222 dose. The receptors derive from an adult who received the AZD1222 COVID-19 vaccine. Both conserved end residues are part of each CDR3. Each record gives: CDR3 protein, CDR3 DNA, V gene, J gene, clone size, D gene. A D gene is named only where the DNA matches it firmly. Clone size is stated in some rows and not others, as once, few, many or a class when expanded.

CDR3aa: CASSHRVNNQPQHF
CDR3nt: TGTGCCAGCAGTCACAGGGTAAACAATCAGCCCCAGCATTTT
v_gene: TRBV28
j_gene: TRBJ1-5
abundance: NA
d_gene: NA

CDR3aa: CASISPAAGANTEAFF
CDR3nt: TGTGCCAGTATCTCCCCGGCCGCAGGGGCGAACACTGAAGCTTTCTTT
v_gene: TRBV19
j_gene: TRBJ1-1
abundance: NA
d_gene: NA

CDR3aa: CASSLSLYEQYF
CDR3nt: TGTGCCAGCAGCTTATCTCTCTACGAGCAGTACTTC
v_gene: TRBV7-8
j_gene: TRBJ2-7
abundance: NA
d_gene: NA

CDR3aa: CASSEDSRGNEKLFF
CDR3nt: TGTGCCAGCAGTGAAGATAGCAGGGGAAATGAAAAACTGTTTTTT
v_gene: TRBV2
j_gene: TRBJ1-4
abundance: NA
d_gene: NA

CDR3aa: CASSWGTGEGYGYTF
CDR3nt: TGTGCCAGCAGCTGGGGGACAGGGGAGGGCTATGGCTACACCTTC
v_gene: TRBV5-6
j_gene: TRBJ1-2
abundance: NA
d_gene: TRBD1

CDR3aa: CASSQDSVRGLIPTNEKLFF
CDR3nt: TGTGCCAGCAGCCAAGATAGCGTCAGGGGGCTAATACCAACTAATGAAAAACTGTTTTTT
v_gene: TRBV4-2
j_gene: TRBJ1-4
abundance: NA
d_gene: TRBD1

CDR3aa: CASSRTSNRADTQYF
CDR3nt: TGTGCCAGCAGCCGGACTAGCAATCGGGCAGATACGCAGTATTTT
v_gene: TRBV7-6
j_gene: TRBJ2-3
abundance: NA
d_gene: TRBD2

CDR3aa: CASSRDREYGYTF
CDR3nt: TGTGCCAGCAGTCGGGACAGGGAGTATGGCTACACCTTC
v_gene: TRBV5-4
j_gene: TRBJ1-2
abundance: NA
d_gene: TRBD1

CDR3aa: CASGLTEDEQFF
CDR3nt: TGCGCCAGCGGACTTACAGAGGATGAGCAGTTCTTC
v_gene: TRBV5-1
j_gene: TRBJ2-1
abundance: NA
d_gene: NA

CDR3aa: CASTRGNTIYF
CDR3nt: TGTGCCAGCACCCGCGGAAACACCATATATTTT
v_gene: TRBV6-5
j_gene: TRBJ1-3
abundance: NA
d_gene: NA

CDR3aa: CAWSPPRSRYTF
CDR3nt: TGTGCCTGGAGCCCCCCACGGAGTCGCTACACCTTC
v_gene: TRBV30
j_gene: TRBJ1-2
abundance: few
d_gene: NA

CDR3aa: CASSLSGGYSYEQYF
CDR3nt: TGTGCCAGCAGCTTAAGTGGGGGTTACTCCTACGAGCAGTACTTC
v_gene: TRBV7-3
j_gene: TRBJ2-7
abundance: NA
d_gene: NA

CDR3aa: CASSVRGENSPLHF
CDR3nt: TGTGCCAGCAGCGTCAGGGGTGAGAATTCACCCCTCCACTTT
v_gene: TRBV3-1/TRBV3-2
j_gene: TRBJ1-6
abundance: NA
d_gene: NA

CDR3aa: CASSWGDSRPGGYTF
CDR3nt: TGTGCCAGCAGCTGGGGGGACAGCAGGCCGGGTGGCTACACCTTC
v_gene: TRBV5-8
j_gene: TRBJ1-2
abundance: few
d_gene: TRBD1

CDR3aa: CASRRSYTQETQYF
CDR3nt: TGTGCCAGCAGGCGCAGCTACACACAAGAGACCCAGTACTTC
v_gene: TRBV7-2
j_gene: TRBJ2-5
abundance: NA
d_gene: NA

CDR3aa: CATSRGPPEKLFF
CDR3nt: TGTGCCACCAGCAGAGGCCCACCTGAAAAACTGTTTTTT
v_gene: TRBV15
j_gene: TRBJ1-4
abundance: NA
d_gene: NA

CDR3aa: CASSIGGLNEKLFF
CDR3nt: TGTGCCAGTAGTATCGGGGGGCTAAATGAAAAACTGTTTTTT
v_gene: TRBV19
j_gene: TRBJ1-4
abundance: NA
d_gene: NA

CDR3aa: CASSQETGTYGYTF
CDR3nt: TGTGCCAGCAGCCAAGAGACAGGGACCTATGGCTACACCTTC
v_gene: TRBV4-2
j_gene: TRBJ1-2
abundance: NA
d_gene: TRBD1

CDR3aa: CASHPGDIGIDSGNTIYF
CDR3nt: TGTGCCTCTCACCCCGGGGACATTGGTATCGACTCTGGAAACACCATATATTTT
v_gene: TRBV9
j_gene: TRBJ1-3
abundance: NA
d_gene: NA

CDR3aa: CASSSWDSHKETQYF
CDR3nt: TGTGCCAGCAGCTCATGGGACAGCCATAAAGAGACCCAGTACTTC
v_gene: TRBV11-1
j_gene: TRBJ2-5
abundance: once
d_gene: TRBD1

CDR3aa: CASSYSIGNGELFF
CDR3nt: TGTGCCAGCAGTTACTCGATAGGGAACGGGGAGCTGTTTTTT
v_gene: TRBV6-5
j_gene: TRBJ2-2
abundance: NA
d_gene: NA

CDR3aa: CASSYSWSSSGNTIYF
CDR3nt: TGTGCCAGCAGTTACTCGTGGTCTAGCTCTGGAAACACCATATATTTT
v_gene: TRBV6-5
j_gene: TRBJ1-3
abundance: NA
d_gene: NA

CDR3aa: CASSTPGDRAPYEQYF
CDR3nt: TGTGCCAGCAGCACCCCCGGGGACAGGGCCCCCTACGAGCAGTACTTC
v_gene: TRBV7-2
j_gene: TRBJ2-7
abundance: NA
d_gene: TRBD1

CDR3aa: CASSESRQGGYGYTF
CDR3nt: TGTGCCAGCTCCGAGTCCCGGCAGGGAGGGTATGGCTACACCTTC
v_gene: TRBV2
j_gene: TRBJ1-2
abundance: NA
d_gene: NA

CDR3aa: CASSLELGGTQYF
CDR3nt: TGTGCCAGCAGCTTAGAATTGGGGGGGACGCAGTATTTT
v_gene: TRBV7-2
j_gene: TRBJ2-3
abundance: once
d_gene: TRBD2

CDR3aa: CASSSVTLQETQYF
CDR3nt: TGTGCCAGCAGTTCAGTCACACTTCAAGAGACCCAGTACTTC
v_gene: TRBV28
j_gene: TRBJ2-5
abundance: NA
d_gene: NA

CDR3aa: CASSPQKLTGGRTGANVLTF
CDR3nt: TGTGCCAGCTCACCCCAGAAACTGACAGGGGGCCGAACAGGGGCCAACGTCCTGACTTTC
v_gene: TRBV18
j_gene: TRBJ2-6
abundance: NA
d_gene: TRBD1

CDR3aa: CASSSEGRGQETQYF
CDR3nt: TGTGCCAGCAGTTCAGAGGGACGGGGCCAAGAGACCCAGTACTTC
v_gene: TRBV28
j_gene: TRBJ2-5
abundance: NA
d_gene: NA

CDR3aa: CASSLGGPTEAFF
CDR3nt: TGTGCCAGCAGCCTGGGGGGTCCCACTGAAGCTTTCTTT
v_gene: TRBV5-6
j_gene: TRBJ1-1
abundance: NA
d_gene: NA

CDR3aa: CASSFSPAWGNYGYTF
CDR3nt: TGTGCCAGCAGCTTTTCCCCGGCGTGGGGGAACTATGGCTACACCTTC
v_gene: TRBV5-8
j_gene: TRBJ1-2
abundance: NA
d_gene: NA

CDR3aa: CASSQGGTGVNTEAFF
CDR3nt: TGTGCCAGCAGCCAAGGGGGGACAGGGGTCAACACTGAAGCTTTCTTT
v_gene: TRBV3-1/TRBV3-2
j_gene: TRBJ1-1
abundance: NA
d_gene: TRBD1

CDR3aa: CASSLDGTGAYEQYF
CDR3nt: TGTGCCAGCAGCTTGGATGGGACAGGGGCCTACGAGCAGTACTTC
v_gene: TRBV5-6
j_gene: TRBJ2-7
abundance: NA
d_gene: TRBD1

CDR3aa: CASSYDPARYEQYF
CDR3nt: TGTGCCAGCAGTTACGACCCAGCGCGCTACGAGCAGTACTTC
v_gene: TRBV6-5
j_gene: TRBJ2-7
abundance: NA
d_gene: NA

CDR3aa: CATSAKDRVSNQPQHF
CDR3nt: TGTGCCACCAGTGCCAAGGACAGGGTAAGCAATCAGCCCCAGCATTTT
v_gene: TRBV24-1
j_gene: TRBJ1-5
abundance: once
d_gene: TRBD1

CDR3aa: CASSQRLGQSTYNEQFF
CDR3nt: TGCGCCAGCAGCCAACGGTTGGGACAGAGTACCTACAATGAGCAGTTCTTC
v_gene: TRBV4-3
j_gene: TRBJ2-1
abundance: once
d_gene: TRBD1

CDR3aa: CASSQENFIGVAGDNEQFF
CDR3nt: TGTGCCAGCAGCCAAGAAAACTTCATAGGAGTAGCGGGGGACAATGAGCAGTTCTTC
v_gene: TRBV4-2
j_gene: TRBJ2-1
abundance: NA
d_gene: TRBD2

CDR3aa: CASSIGTGTYPEAFF
CDR3nt: TGTGCCAGTAGTATCGGGACAGGGACCTATCCTGAAGCTTTCTTT
v_gene: TRBV19
j_gene: TRBJ1-1
abundance: NA
d_gene: TRBD1

CDR3aa: CASSPGQGDTEAFF
CDR3nt: TGTGCCAGCAGCCCGGGACAGGGTGACACTGAAGCTTTCTTT
v_gene: TRBV14
j_gene: TRBJ1-1
abundance: NA
d_gene: TRBD1

CDR3aa: CASSSDGGVYEQYF
CDR3nt: TGTGCCAGCAGCTCGGATGGGGGGGTCTACGAGCAGTACTTC
v_gene: TRBV7-9
j_gene: TRBJ2-7
abundance: NA
d_gene: TRBD2

CDR3aa: CATHSGQYF
CDR3nt: TGTGCCACCCATAGTGGGCAGTACTTC
v_gene: TRBV28
j_gene: TRBJ2-7
abundance: NA
d_gene: NA

CDR3aa: CASSLVLGGEATNEKLFF
CDR3nt: TGTGCCAGCAGCTTAGTTTTGGGAGGGGAAGCAACTAATGAAAAACTGTTTTTT
v_gene: TRBV7-9
j_gene: TRBJ1-4
abundance: NA
d_gene: NA

CDR3aa: CASSRSDRANTEAFF
CDR3nt: TGTGCCAGTAGTAGATCGGACAGGGCGAACACTGAAGCTTTCTTT
v_gene: TRBV19
j_gene: TRBJ1-1
abundance: NA
d_gene: TRBD1

CDR3aa: CAISEGWGSGNTIYF
CDR3nt: TGTGCCATCAGTGAAGGGTGGGGATCTGGAAACACCATATATTTT
v_gene: TRBV10-3
j_gene: TRBJ1-3
abundance: NA
d_gene: NA

CDR3aa: CASSLAGAALAYEQYF
CDR3nt: TGTGCCAGCAGCTTAGCCGGGGCCGCACTAGCCTACGAGCAGTACTTC
v_gene: TRBV7-9
j_gene: TRBJ2-7
abundance: NA
d_gene: NA

CDR3aa: CASSYRSGSTGELFF
CDR3nt: TGTGCCAGCAGCTATAGGTCAGGGAGCACCGGGGAGCTGTTTTTT
v_gene: TRBV7-3
j_gene: TRBJ2-2
abundance: NA
d_gene: NA

CDR3aa: CASSQAGLWGGSSSYEQYF
CDR3nt: TGTGCCAGCAGCCAAGCGGGACTCTGGGGGGGGTCAAGCTCCTACGAGCAGTACTTC
v_gene: TRBV4-2
j_gene: TRBJ2-7
abundance: NA
d_gene: TRBD2

CDR3aa: CASSPGDTRGDEQFF
CDR3nt: TGTGCCAGCAGTCCGGGGGACACCCGGGGCGATGAGCAGTTCTTC
v_gene: TRBV6-2/TRBV6-3
j_gene: TRBJ2-1
abundance: NA
d_gene: NA

CDR3aa: CASSLWKDSRRNSPLHF
CDR3nt: TGTGCCAGCAGTTTATGGAAGGACAGCCGAAGGAATTCACCCCTCCACTTT
v_gene: TRBV28
j_gene: TRBJ1-6
abundance: NA
d_gene: NA

CDR3aa: CASSYSSLAAYEQYF
CDR3nt: TGTGCCAGCAGTTACTCGAGTCTAGCGGCCTACGAGCAGTACTTC
v_gene: TRBV6-5
j_gene: TRBJ2-7
abundance: NA
d_gene: TRBD2

CDR3aa: CASSPASNQPQHF
CDR3nt: TGTGCCAGTAGTCCCGCCTCCAATCAGCCCCAGCATTTT
v_gene: TRBV19
j_gene: TRBJ1-5
abundance: NA
d_gene: NA

CDR3aa: CASSASGYEQYF
CDR3nt: TGTGCCAGCAGCGCATCCGGCTACGAGCAGTACTTC
v_gene: TRBV7-9
j_gene: TRBJ2-7
abundance: NA
d_gene: NA

CDR3aa: CASSWGRSGGYTF
CDR3nt: TGTGCCAGCAGCTGGGGCAGGTCGGGAGGCTACACCTTC
v_gene: TRBV28
j_gene: TRBJ1-2
abundance: NA
d_gene: NA

CDR3aa: CAVVGQNTEAFF
CDR3nt: TGTGCCGTGGTAGGTCAGAACACTGAAGCTTTCTTT
v_gene: TRBV28
j_gene: TRBJ1-1
abundance: NA
d_gene: NA

CDR3aa: CASSSPGGWETQYF
CDR3nt: TGTGCCAGCAGTTCCCCAGGGGGGTGGGAGACCCAGTACTTC
v_gene: TRBV28
j_gene: TRBJ2-5
abundance: NA
d_gene: NA

CDR3aa: CASSSAGGYTEAFF
CDR3nt: TGCGCCAGCAGCTCGGCGGGGGGGTACACTGAAGCTTTCTTT
v_gene: TRBV5-1
j_gene: TRBJ1-1
abundance: few
d_gene: NA

CDR3aa: CASGDGGETQYF
CDR3nt: TGTGCTAGTGGGGACGGCGGAGAGACCCAGTACTTC
v_gene: TRBV12-5
j_gene: TRBJ2-5
abundance: NA
d_gene: NA

CDR3aa: CASSQDRGSDEKLFF
CDR3nt: TGCGCCAGCAGCCAAGATCGGGGGTCAGACGAAAAACTGTTTTTT
v_gene: TRBV4-3
j_gene: TRBJ1-4
abundance: NA
d_gene: NA

CDR3aa: CASSMRGFSNQPQHF
CDR3nt: TGTGCCAGTAGTATGAGGGGGTTTAGCAATCAGCCCCAGCATTTT
v_gene: TRBV19
j_gene: TRBJ1-5
abundance: NA
d_gene: NA

CDR3aa: CASRKSGTGVEGYTF
CDR3nt: TGTGCCAGTAGAAAATCCGGGACGGGCGTCGAGGGCTACACCTTC
v_gene: TRBV19
j_gene: TRBJ1-2
abundance: NA
d_gene: NA

CDR3aa: CASSSGISYEQYF
CDR3nt: TGTGCCAGTAGTTCAGGGATCTCCTACGAGCAGTACTTC
v_gene: TRBV19
j_gene: TRBJ2-7
abundance: once
d_gene: NA